One and the same sample provided the 19 T cell receptor beta chains below, sequenced in a study of patients and donors after allogeneic stem cell transplantation. From the RT-PCR reads, TCRdb called clonotypes with MiXCR, one entry per CDR3 protein. The table shows 65,000 to 80,000 distinct CDR3 sequences, with around 27% occurring only once. The specimen was blood, either unsorted or a sorted T cell fraction (not recorded which). These receptors came from a human donor who was either an allogeneic HSCT recipient or a stem cell or donor lymphocyte infusion donor (not recorded which). It is not recorded whose cells these are; they may come from a transplant donor.

A few counts support this clonotype. The chain has TRBV5-1 and TRBJ1-4; D is perhaps TRBD1 (6 bases). Germline V lookup: CDR1 SGHRS, CDR2 YFSETQ. This CDR3 contains 14 residues. V lost 0 bases and J 6 bases, leaving 9 bases between the germline ends. For the CDR3, the DNA is TGCGCCAGCAGCTTGGTGGGGGGCGATGAAAAACTGTTTTTT. This encodes CASSLVGGDEKLFF. The complete variable domain, with remaining parts taken from reference TRBV5-1 and TRBJ1-4, reads KAGVTQTPRYLIKTRGQQVTLSCSPISGHRSVSWYQQTPGQGLQFLFEYFSETQRNKGNFPGRFSGRQFSNSRSEMNVSTLELGDSALYLCASSLVGGDEKLFFGSGTQLSVL.

This clonotype showed up many times. The rearrangement links TRBV7-9 to TRBJ2-2, with D maybe TRBD2 (7 bases). This CDR3 comprises 19 residues. V lost 1 base and J 2 bases, leaving 20 bases between the germline ends. The germline gives CDR1 SEHNR, CDR2 FQNEAQ (reference sequence). DNA of the CDR3: TGTGCCAGCAGCTTAGAAGGGGGGCTAGCGGCCTCAAACACCGGGGAGCTGTTTTTT. As protein: CASSLEGGLAASNTGELFF.

At least ten counts were recorded for this clonotype. The V and J genes are TRBV6-1 and TRBJ1-1, with D perhaps matching TRBD1 (5 bases). This CDR3 contains 14 residues. V was clipped by 6 bases and J by 11 bases, with 22 bases between them. Germline loops: CDR1 MNHNS, CDR2 SASEGT. The CDR3 sequence is CASSLTDSGTGAFF. CDR3 nucleotide sequence: TGTGCCAGCAGCCTGACAGATTCGGGTACTGGGGCTTTCTTT.

This chain connects TRBV5-1 to TRBJ1-1; unclear D gene. V was shortened by 0 bases and J by 8 bases, with 14 bases between the two germline ends. Germline CDR1 is SGHRS and CDR2 is YFSETQ. This CDR3 region has 14 residues. The CDR3 loop reads CASSLEQYDPEAFF. Written as DNA, the CDR3 is TGCGCCAGCAGCTTGGAACAATACGACCCCGAAGCTTTCTTT.

V usage is TRBV11-2 and J usage is TRBJ2-4; 10 positions match TRBD2. Looked up from germline, CDR1 is SGHAT and CDR2 is FQNNGV. This CDR3 region has 15 residues. The J segment lost 8 bases and the V segment lost 3 bases, leaving 7 bases of the junction unmatched. The DNA of the CDR3 is TGTGCCAGCAGCTTCCGGGCTAGCGGGAGTGACATTCAGTACTTC. Translating gives CASSFRASGSDIQYF.

The chain recombines TRBV20-1 with TRBJ1-4, with 8 bases matching TRBD1. The CDR3 is 16 residues long. With V trimmed by 2 bases and J by 4 bases, 9 bases remained unmatched. CDR1 and CDR2 (germline): DFQATT, SNEGSKA (reference sequence). The CDR3 DNA reads as TGCAGTGCTAGAAGGGTTGCAGGGGGCAGTAATGAAAAACTGTTTTTT. Translation gives CSARRVAGGSNEKLFF.

The chain recombines TRBV6-5 with TRBJ1-2; possible D gene TRBD1, 6 bases. Germline assignment: CDR1 MNHEY and CDR2 SVGAGI. Between the trimmed V and J ends, which lost 5 bases and 10 bases, there was a span of 17 bases. There are 13 residues in the CDR3. In DNA, the CDR3 is TGTGCCAGCAGTGCTACAGGGTGGAATGACTACACCTTC. This encodes CASSATGWNDYTF.

This chain connects TRBV5-1 to TRBJ2-2; 7 bases agree with TRBD2. With 0 bases clipped from V and 4 bases from J, the junction kept 3 bases outside the gene matches. This CDR3 is built from 15 residues. Looked up from germline, CDR1 is SGHRS and CDR2 is YFSETQ. Here the CDR3 reads CASSLAGGGTGELFF. CDR3 DNA: TGCGCCAGCAGCTTGGCGGGAGGTGGCACCGGGGAGCTGTTTTTT.

In this sample, this clonotype turned up a few times. The rearrangement joins TRBV12-3 or TRBV12-4 to TRBJ1-2; no firm D call. Trimming took 6 bases from V and 3 from J, leaving 11 bases between them. The CDR3 sequence is 13 residues long. The CDR3 DNA is TGTGCCAGCAGCCTTCTCTCGGACTATGGCTACACCTTC. This encodes CASSLLSDYGYTF.

This clonotype was counted between two and nine times. J is TRBJ1-6 and V is TRBV7-8, with unresolved D. The germline CDR1 and CDR2 sequences are SGHVS and FQNEAQ. CDR3 size: 14 residues. Trimming cost V 4 bases and J 13 bases, with 17 bases left between them. CDR3 amino acids: CASSSQARKGPLHF. The CDR3 DNA sequence: TGTGCCAGCAGCTCACAAGCCCGAAAGGGTCCCCTCCACTTT.

This clonotype was observed a handful of times. V usage is TRBV5-1 and J usage is TRBJ2-7; D not resolved. Germline V lookup: CDR1 SGHRS, CDR2 YFSETQ. The V gene lost 1 base and the J gene lost 5 bases, with 13 bases spanning the gap. The CDR3 contains 14 residues. DNA of the CDR3: TGCGCCAGCAGCTTGCCCAACACGGTCAACGAGCAGTACTTC. Translating it yields CASSLPNTVNEQYF.

This clonotype was seen more than once but under ten times. The genes are TRBV5-1 and TRBJ1-6; 9 nucleotides agree with TRBD1. The ends lost 0 bases at V and 10 bases at J; junction bases unmatched: 2. CDR1 SGHRS and CDR2 YFSETQ come from the germline V gene. The CDR3 sequence is 14 residues long. CDR3 in amino acids: CASSLGDRDSPLHF. Here the CDR3 DNA reads TGCGCCAGCAGCTTGGGGGACAGGGACTCACCCCTCCACTTT.

The rearrangement uses TRBV7-9 and TRBJ1-6, with TRBD1 matching 9 bases. The CDR3 has 15 residues. The germline gives CDR1 SEHNR, CDR2 FQNEAQ (reference sequence). V shed 5 bases, J shed 8 bases, and the junction held 7 bases outside the gene matches. The CDR3 sequence is CASSDLGTGYSPLHF. The DNA for the CDR3 is TGTGCCAGCAGCGACCTCGGGACAGGGTATTCACCCCTCCACTTT.

DNA for the CDR3: TGCGCCAGCAGCTTGCGGTTGTCTATTTACTATGAGCAGTTCTTC. Encoded protein: CASSLRLSIYYEQFF. The V gene is TRBV4-3, the J gene TRBJ2-1; D gene uncertain. The germline CDR1 and CDR2 sequences are LGHNA and YSLEER. V lost 5 bases, J lost 8 bases, and 19 bases lay in between. This CDR3 is built from 15 residues.

The J gene is TRBJ2-6, the V gene TRBV7-6, with no clear D. Trimming removed 1 base at V and 0 bases at J, with 10 bases between. Germline V gene lookup returns CDR1 SGHVS and CDR2 FNYEAQ. The CDR3 contains 17 residues. CDR3 bases: TGTGCCAGCAGCTTAGTATACGCAAACTCTGGGGCCAACGTCCTGACTTTC. This sequence encodes CASSLVYANSGANVLTF.

This chain connects TRBV7-9 to TRBJ2-2; possibly TRBD2 for D (5 bases). V dropped 8 bases and J dropped 0 bases, with 10 bases sitting between them. Germline V gives CDR1 SEHNR, CDR2 FQNEAQ (reference sequence). The CDR3 consists of 14 residues. The CDR3 is CASEDWANTGELFF. Written as DNA, the CDR3 is TGTGCCAGCGAGGACTGGGCGAACACCGGGGAGCTGTTTTTT.

V and J are TRBV5-1 and TRBJ2-7; no firm D call. This CDR3 comprises 14 residues. From germline, CDR1 is SGHRS and CDR2 YFSETQ. V was cut by 4 bases and J by 5 bases, with 16 bases left in between. The CDR3 here is CASSRQVVKDEQYF. CDR3 sequence (DNA): TGCGCCAGCAGCCGCCAGGTGGTTAAGGACGAGCAGTACTTC.

There are a few counts of this clonotype. The rearrangement links TRBV6-6 to TRBJ2-2; 9 bases map to TRBD1. There are 16 residues in the CDR3. CDR1 and CDR2 (germline): MNHNY, SVGAGI (reference sequence). J gave up 6 bases and V 6 bases, and 11 bases lay outside the gene matches. CDR3 sequence reads: CASRNPGTGIAGELFF. CDR3 nucleotides: TGTGCCAGCAGGAACCCCGGGACAGGGATAGCCGGGGAGCTGTTTTTT.

This clonotype was observed a few times. An end of the junction does not agree with germline; a read error may underlie this. The chain joins TRBV12-3 or TRBV12-4 to TRBJ2-7, with 10 bases aligning to TRBD2. The CDR3 runs to 15 residues. The DNA of the CDR3 is TGTGCCAGCAGTCTAGCGGGGGCCGGCTCCTACGAGCAGTACTTC. Translation: CASSLAGAGSYEQYF.